One and the same sample provided the 4 T cell receptor beta chains below, sequenced in a study of blood T cells in healthy people across ages. Then a second PCR, running roughly 7 to 11 cycles, was carried out with a sample-barcoded 5' primer and a J-beta primer mix. TCRdb itself ran the 5' RACE reads through MiXCR, one entry per CDR3 protein. The data hold roughly 1.5 million distinct CDR3 sequences, with 42% observed a single time. The specimen sequenced was blood. Receptor source: a woman in her late teens or twenties in good health.

This clonotype was found many times. Germline is not matched at one junction end, which may reflect a read error. This sequence joins TRBV27 and TRBJ2-1; D is unclear. Germline CDR1 and CDR2: MNHEY and SMNVEV (reference sequence). CDR3 length: 12 amino acids. In DNA form, the CDR3 reads TGCGCCAGCAGCTTGTTTGGAAATGAGCAGTTCTTC. Amino acids: CASSLFGNEQFF.

The rearrangement joins TRBV20-1 to TRBJ2-4; D uncertain. The CDR3 contains 11 residues. The germline V gene encodes CDR1 DFQATT and CDR2 SNEGSKA (reference sequence). V was clipped by 2 bases and J by 15 bases, with 14 bases between them. The CDR3 sequence is CSARILDVRYF. CDR3 sequence (DNA): TGCAGTGCTAGAATCCTAGACGTTCGGTACTTC.

This clonotype has a count of ten or more. The V gene is TRBV6-5, the J gene TRBJ2-5; maybe TRBD2 (6 bases). CDR3 length: 16 residues. The V end lost 3 bases, the J end lost 4 bases, and 18 bases lay between the germline ends. Per the germline V gene, CDR1 is MNHEY and CDR2 is SVGAGI. The CDR3 is CASSYRSGVGGETQYF. The CDR3 DNA reads TGTGCCAGCAGTTATAGGTCGGGAGTGGGAGGAGAGACCCAGTACTTC.

The chain combines TRBV2 with TRBJ2-1; 13 nucleotides align to TRBD2. Germline CDR1 and CDR2: SNHLY and FYNNEI. Trimming took 0 bases from V and 7 from J; bases not matched to a gene: 6. The CDR3 runs to 17 residues. DNA for the CDR3: TGTGCCAGCAGTGAAGCGGTGACTAGCGGGAGGAGTAATGAGCAGTTCTTC. Translating gives CASSEAVTSGRSNEQFF.